This T cell receptor beta chain was sequenced in a study of shared T cell receptors in the human thymus. CDR1 and CDR2 from the germline V gene are SGHVS and FNYEAQ. J was trimmed by 3 bases and V by 4 bases; bases with no gene match: 18. CDR3 length: 19 residues. Profiled with immunoSEQ multiplex PCR; TCRdb holds only in-frame clones, not every one. The top ten clones hold about 0.0098% of a sample with 650,000 to 950,000 clones, roughly 85% of them seen once. Separately, the same data were catalogued under a study of human thymus T cells. In that study: Resections removed during corrective heart surgery provided the thymus tissue used. It looked as if thymic and blood repertoires used V and J genes in a biased way. Related research reported highly overlapping thymic repertoires among unrelated individuals.

The rearrangement joins TRBV7-6 to TRBJ1-5, with 7 bases aligning to TRBD1. The sequence came from a girl less than two years old with a congenital heart defect. Sequenced: thymocytes. The CDR3 reads CASSSRTPTGLEYNQPQHF. The CDR3 bases are TGTGCCAGCAGCTCCCGGACCCCGACAGGGTTGGAGTACAATCAGCCCCAGCATTTT.